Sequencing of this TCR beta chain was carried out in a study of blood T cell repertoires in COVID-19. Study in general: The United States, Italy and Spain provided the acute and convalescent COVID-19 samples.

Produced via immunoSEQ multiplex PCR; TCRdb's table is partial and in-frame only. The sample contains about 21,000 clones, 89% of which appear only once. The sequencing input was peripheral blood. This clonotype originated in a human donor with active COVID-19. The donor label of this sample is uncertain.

Written as DNA, the CDR3 is TGTGCCAGTAGTCCAAACAGGGCAGACGGGGCCAACGTCCTGACTTTC. Encoded protein: CASSPNRADGANVLTF. The V and J genes are TRBV19 and TRBJ2-6; possible D gene TRBD1, 6 bases. Germline assignment: CDR1 LNHDA and CDR2 SQIVND (reference sequence). The CDR3 runs to 16 residues. V was trimmed by 5 bases and J by 4 bases, leaving 15 bases between them.